This entry concerns a single T cell receptor beta chain. This sample stems from a study of blood T cell repertoires in COVID-19. Across the study: PBMCs, B-cell-depleted T cells, or T cells were the source of the cDNA or gDNA that made up the material.

This CDR3 is built from 12 residues. V lost 3 bases and J lost 12, with 9 bases in between. CDR1 is LNHDA, CDR2 SQIVND, per germline (reference sequence). In the study's own analysis: By means of reference gene primer amplification, nucleated cell counts were estimated. Only in-frame clones appear in the TCRdb table, and some are missing; sequencing was by immunoSEQ multiplex PCR. V and J calls and clone size come straight from that table; D and trimming were deduced from the DNA. The sample consists of some 44,000 clones, 92% of them appearing once. The sequenced sample was peripheral blood. The clonotype comes from a human donor in a cohort sampled during active COVID-19. This sequence joins TRBV19 and TRBJ1-6; tentatively, D is TRBD1 (5 bases). CDR3 amino acids: CASSITGEPLHF. The CDR3 nucleotides are TGTGCCAGTAGTATTACAGGAGAACCCCTCCACTTT.